Following are 10 T cell receptor beta chains from one sample sequenced in a study of tumor-infiltrating lymphocytes in primary liver carcinoma. Both blood RNA, taken from unsorted whole blood, and germline DNA were extracted. Making TCR beta cDNA involved 400 to 600 ng total RNA and a constant-region primer. Three nested multiplex PCR rounds, a slightly modified ARM-PCR method, built the TCR beta libraries. Amplification in the first two PCR rounds was performed using TRBV1-TRBV30 forward primers and a C-beta reverse primer for 10 cycles each. MiXCR, applied by TCRdb to the multiplex PCR reads, yields one record per CDR3 protein. The sample lists about 200,000 distinct CDR3 sequences, around 60% occurring once. The source material was peripheral blood. Source of these receptors: a woman aged 60-75 years with primary liver carcinoma and hepatitis B virus infection.

Regarding this clonotype: The CDR3 ends on some other residue instead of the conserved phenylalanine or tryptophan, so this is likely a read error. DNA of the CDR3: TGTGCCAGCAGCTTGGGTATCCCTCCCTACGAGCAGTACTTA. It codes for CASSLGIPPYEQYL. The chain joins TRBV11-2 to TRBJ2-7; no definite D call. Germline assignment: CDR1 SGHAT and CDR2 FQNNGV. V was cut by 3 bases and J by 2 bases, with 11 bases left in between. This CDR3 region has 14 residues.

This clonotype is a singleton in its sample. One end of the junction is discordant with germline, which a read error may explain. The chain is built from TRBV5-6 and TRBJ2-5; D not certain. Germline values: CDR1 SGHDT, CDR2 YYEEEE. The CDR3 is made up of 13 amino acids. The CDR3 sequence: CASSLGEQETKYF. The CDR3 DNA reads as TGTGCCAGCAGCTTGGGAGAACAAGAGACCAAGTACTTC. The variable domain in full, with the rest retrieved from reference TRBV5-6 and TRBJ2-5, is DAGVTQSPTHLIKTRGQQVTLRCSPKSGHDTVSWYQQALGQGPQFIFQYYEEEERQRGNFPDRFSGHQFPNYSSELNVNALLLGDSALYLCASSLGEQETKYFGPGTRLLVL.

In this sample, this clonotype turned up a few times. The V call is TRBV4-1, the J call TRBJ1-6, with TRBD1 as a possible D gene (6 bases). Trimming pared 0 bases from V and 10 bases from J, leaving 13 bases between. This CDR3 region has 15 residues. Looked up from germline, CDR1 is MGHRA and CDR2 is YSYEKL. The DNA for the CDR3 is TGCGCCAGCAGCCAAGAGGAGCAGGGGAGCTCACCCCTCCACTTT. Its translation: CASSQEEQGSSPLHF.

Points on this clonotype: At one end, the junction sequence differs from germline, possibly due to a read error. The V gene is TRBV12-3 or TRBV12-4, the J gene TRBJ2-1; tentatively, D is TRBD2 (6 bases). The CDR3 runs 15 residues. The CDR3 loop is CASSLGGSSYNGQFF. The CDR3, as DNA: TGTGCCAGCAGTTTGGGGGGTAGCTCCTACAATGGGCAGTTCTTC.

The chain uses TRBV11-2 and TRBJ1-2, with D uncertain. Between the trimmed V and J ends, which lost 2 bases and 7 bases, there was a span of 14 bases. Germline CDR1 is SGHAT and CDR2 is FQNNGV. The CDR3 contains 14 residues. The CDR3 nucleotides read TGTGCCAGCAGCTTACTGACGGCTAACATTGGCTACACCTTC. Protein: CASSLLTANIGYTF.

This clonotype was seen a single time. The chain employs TRBV2 and TRBJ1-2; a weak D match, TRBD1 (6 bases). The V gene lost 6 bases and the J gene lost 3 bases, with 17 bases spanning the gap. Germline V gives CDR1 SNHLY, CDR2 FYNNEI. There are 15 residues in the CDR3. The CDR3 DNA follows: TGTGCCAGCAGGCTCCGGAGGGGGGAGTACTATGGCTACACCTTC. This encodes CASRLRRGEYYGYTF.

A remark on this clonotype: An end of the junction does not agree with germline; a read error may underlie this. The gene calls are TRBV11-2 and TRBJ2-2; D gene ambiguous. The CDR3 consists of 12 residues. CDR1 and CDR2 from the germline V gene are SGHAT and FQNNGV. Here the CDR3 DNA reads TGTGTCAGCAGCCCCGAGGTCGGGGAGCTGTTTTTT. Protein product: CVSSPEVGELFF.

The rearrangement uses TRBV5-1 and TRBJ1-2; TRBD1 aligns across 8 bases. There are 15 residues in the CDR3. V shed 4 bases and J 5 bases; nucleotides not matched to a gene: 10. Germline V gene lookup returns CDR1 SGHRS and CDR2 YFSETQ. DNA of the CDR3: TGCGCCAGCAGCCCCGTCGGACAGGGACCTTATGGCTACACCTTC. This codes for CASSPVGQGPYGYTF.

To note about this clonotype: A much larger clonotype is one base distant, so this may be a read error. The CDR3, as DNA: TGCGCCAGCGGCCAAGAAGTGGCCGGCCTTCCCGATCAGCCCCAGCATTTT. Its translation is CASGQEVAGLPDQPQHF. V is TRBV4-1 and J is TRBJ1-5, with unresolved D. Per germline, CDR1 MGHRA and CDR2 YSYEKL. The CDR3 extends over 17 amino acids.

This chain connects TRBV20-1 to TRBJ2-1, with a weak D call TRBD1 (6 bases). This CDR3 comprises 15 residues. Germline lookup yields CDR1 DFQATT and CDR2 SNEGSKA (reference sequence). Trimming stripped 2 bases from V and 6 bases from J, with 17 bases between. CDR3 coding DNA: TGCAGTGCTAGATCTCGACAGGTTTATGGCAATGAGCAGTTCTTC. This encodes CSARSRQVYGNEQFF.